Here is one T cell receptor (beta chain) with its context. TCRdb's table, derived via immunoSEQ multiplex PCR, lists solely in-frame clones and lacks some. The data contain fewer than 90,000 clones, more than 65% of them singletons. The sample comes from a study of blood T cell repertoires in COVID-19. The CDR3 has 15 amino acids. In germline, CDR1 is LGHNA, CDR2 YSLEER. The junction had 7 bases not matched to a gene; V was cut back by 1 base and J by 6 bases. Sequencing input: peripheral blood. The chain carries TRBV4-3 and TRBJ2-3; 7 bases map to TRBD2. This receptor was obtained from a man aged 70 or older with COVID-19, enrolled during active disease. The CDR3 bases are TGCGCCAGCAGCCAAGGCGGCGGGAGAGGGGATACGCAGTATTTT. This encodes CASSQGGGRGDTQYF.